The rows below give T cell receptor beta chains drawn from one sample of a study of blood T cell repertoires in COVID-19. TCRdb's table, derived via immunoSEQ multiplex PCR, lists solely in-frame clones and lacks some. The sample lists about 300,000 clones, approximately 86% occurring once. The sequencing sample was made of peripheral blood. The receptors derive from a man between 65 and 80 years old with acute or convalescent COVID-19. Both conserved end residues are part of each CDR3. The order of the fields is V gene, clone size, D gene, J gene, CDR3 DNA, CDR3 protein. D genes are given only for firm matches. Clone size appears in some rows only: once, few, many, or a class for an expanded clone.

V: TRBV5-1; size: NA; D: NA; J: TRBJ1-2; DNA: TGCGCCAGCAGACAGGGTACGTTCTATGGCTACACCTTC; CDR3: CASRQGTFYGYTF
V: TRBV7-8; size: NA; D: NA; J: TRBJ2-7; DNA: TGTGCCAGCAGCTTGGATGGGGGGAGCTCCTACGAGCAGTACTTC; CDR3: CASSLDGGSSYEQYF
V: TRBV13; size: NA; D: NA; J: TRBJ2-5; DNA: TGTGCCAGCAGCCCAAACAGGGGAGGCGAGGAGACCCAGTACTTC; CDR3: CASSPNRGGEETQYF
V: TRBV7-9; size: NA; D: NA; J: TRBJ1-3; DNA: TGTGCCAGCTCACCTAGAGGGTCTGTCTCTGGAAACACCATATATTTT; CDR3: CASSPRGSVSGNTIYF
V: TRBV28; size: NA; D: TRBD1; J: TRBJ1-5; DNA: TGTGCCAGCAGTGATCAGGGGGCCTTCAATCAGCCCCAGCATTTT; CDR3: CASSDQGAFNQPQHF
V: TRBV15; size: NA; D: NA; J: TRBJ1-5; DNA: TGTGCCACCAGCAGAGATCGAGGGAGCAATCAGCCCCAGCATTTT; CDR3: CATSRDRGSNQPQHF
V: TRBV5-5; size: NA; D: TRBD2; J: TRBJ2-1; DNA: TGTGCCAGCAGCCGTACCATTACACTAGCGGGGGCTTTAGACAATGAGCAGTTCTTC; CDR3: CASSRTITLAGALDNEQFF
V: TRBV5-1; size: NA; D: TRBD2; J: TRBJ2-3; DNA: TGCGCCAGCAGCTTAGGCCAACTAGCGGGGTTCGCAGATACGCAGTATTTT; CDR3: CASSLGQLAGFADTQYF
V: TRBV5-1; size: NA; D: NA; J: TRBJ1-4; DNA: TGCGCCAGCAGCTTGAGCAGGACATCCGAAAAACTGTTTTTT; CDR3: CASSLSRTSEKLFF
V: TRBV5-6; size: NA; D: NA; J: TRBJ2-3; DNA: TGTGCCAGCAGCTTGCCGGGGGTTAACACAGATACGCAGTATTTT; CDR3: CASSLPGVNTDTQYF
V: TRBV5-1; size: NA; D: TRBD2; J: TRBJ2-1; DNA: TGCGCCAGCAGCTTGACCGGCGGGGGGGCCTATGAGCAGTTCTTC; CDR3: CASSLTGGGAYEQFF
V: TRBV5-1; size: NA; D: TRBD1; J: TRBJ2-7; DNA: TGCGCCAGCAGCTCAAACCCCGGGACAGCACTACCCGAGCAGTACTTC; CDR3: CASSSNPGTALPEQYF
V: TRBV30; size: NA; D: TRBD1; J: TRBJ1-5; DNA: TGTGCCTGGGGGCCGGGACAGGGACGTATAAATCAGCCCCAGCATTTT; CDR3: CAWGPGQGRINQPQHF
V: TRBV9; size: NA; D: NA; J: TRBJ2-7; DNA: TGTGCCAGCAGCGTAGAGGGCGGGCAAACCTACGAGCAGTACTTC; CDR3: CASSVEGGQTYEQYF
V: TRBV4-3; size: NA; D: TRBD2; J: TRBJ2-3; DNA: TGCGCCAGCAGCCGGAATAGCGGGGGGGCCCCCGATACGCAGTATTTT; CDR3: CASSRNSGGAPDTQYF
V: TRBV6-6; size: NA; D: NA; J: TRBJ1-5; DNA: TGTGCCAGCAGTTACTCGCGGGACAGCAATCAGCCCCAGCATTTT; CDR3: CASSYSRDSNQPQHF
V: TRBV18; size: NA; D: NA; J: TRBJ1-4; DNA: TGTGCCAGCTCACCGAGGGAAAAACTGTTTTTT; CDR3: CASSPREKLFF
V: TRBV28; size: few; D: NA; J: TRBJ2-2; DNA: TGTGCCAGCAGAATAGGTGAGGTGCGGACCGGGGAGCTGTTTTTT; CDR3: CASRIGEVRTGELFF
V: TRBV6-5; size: NA; D: TRBD2; J: TRBJ2-7; DNA: TGTGCCAGCAGTTACTCTGGGGTAGCGGGAGAACGCGAGCAGTACTTC; CDR3: CASSYSGVAGEREQYF
V: TRBV4-3; size: NA; D: NA; J: TRBJ1-2; DNA: TGCGCCAGCAGCCAAGATTGGCAGGGCAACTATGGCTACACCTTC; CDR3: CASSQDWQGNYGYTF
V: TRBV4-1; size: once; D: TRBD2; J: TRBJ2-5; DNA: TGCGCCAGCAGCCAACACACTAGCGGGGGCGAAGAGACCCAGTACTTC; CDR3: CASSQHTSGGEETQYF
V: TRBV7-2; size: NA; D: NA; J: TRBJ1-5; DNA: TGTGCCAGCAGCTTATGGGGAGGCAGCAATCAGCCCCAGCATTTT; CDR3: CASSLWGGSNQPQHF
V: TRBV7-6; size: once; D: TRBD2; J: TRBJ2-1; DNA: TGTGCCAGCAGCCAAAGCGGACTAGTGGCGAATGAGCAGTTCTTC; CDR3: CASSQSGLVANEQFF
V: TRBV29-1; size: NA; D: TRBD1; J: TRBJ2-7; DNA: TGCAGCGTTGAAGAAGGACAGGGCTACGAGCAGTACTTC; CDR3: CSVEEGQGYEQYF
V: TRBV27; size: NA; D: TRBD1; J: TRBJ2-5; DNA: TGTGCCAGCAGCGGACAGGGGGTACAGACCCAGTACTTC; CDR3: CASSGQGVQTQYF
V: TRBV4-2; size: NA; D: NA; J: TRBJ2-1; DNA: TGTGCCAGCAGCCAAGATCTTCAGGGGAGTTTCAATGAGCAGTTCTTC; CDR3: CASSQDLQGSFNEQFF
V: TRBV28; size: few; D: TRBD1; J: TRBJ1-2; DNA: TGTGCCAGCAGTAGAGTCCCGGGACAGGGGACCTATGGCTACACCTTC; CDR3: CASSRVPGQGTYGYTF
V: TRBV3-1/TRBV3-2; size: NA; D: TRBD2; J: TRBJ2-1; DNA: TGTGCCAGCAGCCAAGGTGCGGGAGGGCCCTATGAGCAGTTCTTC; CDR3: CASSQGAGGPYEQFF
V: TRBV6-2/TRBV6-3; size: NA; D: TRBD2; J: TRBJ2-7; DNA: TGTGCCAGCAGTTACCCCCGCGGGAGGGCCGGGTCCTACGAGCAGTACTTC; CDR3: CASSYPRGRAGSYEQYF
V: TRBV7-9; size: NA; D: NA; J: TRBJ1-2; DNA: TGTGCCAGCAGCTTAGACAACAACTATGGCTACACCTTC; CDR3: CASSLDNNYGYTF
V: TRBV18; size: NA; D: NA; J: TRBJ1-2; DNA: TGTGCCAGCTCACCAACTGTTCAGGCTAACTATGGCTACACCTTC; CDR3: CASSPTVQANYGYTF
V: TRBV27; size: NA; D: NA; J: TRBJ2-1; DNA: TGTGCCAGCAGTTTAAGAGTGAGCTCCTACAATGAGCAGTTCTTC; CDR3: CASSLRVSSYNEQFF
V: TRBV6-2/TRBV6-3; size: NA; D: NA; J: TRBJ2-7; DNA: TGTGCCAGCAGTTACTCGAGGAACTCCTACGAGCAGTACTTC; CDR3: CASSYSRNSYEQYF
V: TRBV6-6; size: NA; D: TRBD2; J: TRBJ2-7; DNA: TGTGCCAGCAGCCCCCCGGGACTATCCTCCTACGAGCAGTACTTC; CDR3: CASSPPGLSSYEQYF
V: TRBV19; size: few; D: NA; J: TRBJ1-1; DNA: TGTGCCAGTAGGGCACAGGGAGTAGGCACTGAAGCTTTCTTT; CDR3: CASRAQGVGTEAFF
V: TRBV29-1; size: NA; D: NA; J: TRBJ2-5; DNA: TGCAGCGTTGAAGGCCTGGGCAGGGACCAAGAGACCCAGTACTTC; CDR3: CSVEGLGRDQETQYF
V: TRBV5-8; size: once; D: NA; J: TRBJ1-5; DNA: TGTGCCAGCAGCTCCCGTCCTCCTAGAATCCTTAGCAATCAGCCCCAGCATTTT; CDR3: CASSSRPPRILSNQPQHF
V: TRBV9; size: once; D: NA; J: TRBJ1-3; DNA: TGTGCCAGCAGGCCCCCCGGACTTGGAAACACCATATATTTT; CDR3: CASRPPGLGNTIYF
V: TRBV10-3; size: NA; D: TRBD2; J: TRBJ2-7; DNA: TGTGCCATCAGTGACCCGACTAGCGGGTCCTACGAGCAGTACTTC; CDR3: CAISDPTSGSYEQYF
V: TRBV29-1; size: NA; D: NA; J: TRBJ2-7; DNA: TGCAGCGTTACCTCCCTCAGGGGAAGGGGCTACTACGAGCAGTACTTC; CDR3: CSVTSLRGRGYYEQYF
V: TRBV19; size: NA; D: TRBD1; J: TRBJ1-5; DNA: TGTGCCAGTAGCGGGACAGTGGGGCTTGGGGGCAATCAGCCCCAGCATTTT; CDR3: CASSGTVGLGGNQPQHF
V: TRBV6-5; size: NA; D: NA; J: TRBJ1-2; DNA: TGTGCCAGCCTACAGGGCCTCTATGGCTACACCTTC; CDR3: CASLQGLYGYTF
V: TRBV18; size: NA; D: NA; J: TRBJ2-2; DNA: TGTGCCAGCTCACCACCCCGCGGTGATCAGGGCATCGCCGGGGAGCTGTTTTTT; CDR3: CASSPPRGDQGIAGELFF
V: TRBV3-1/TRBV3-2; size: NA; D: NA; J: TRBJ1-1; DNA: TGTGCCAGCAGCCAAGCCCAAGAAGCTTTCTTT; CDR3: CASSQAQEAFF
V: TRBV28; size: NA; D: TRBD2; J: TRBJ2-2; DNA: TGTGCCAGCAGTTTTCTTAACGGGAGGGCCGGGCTTACCGGGGAGCTGTTTTTT; CDR3: CASSFLNGRAGLTGELFF
V: TRBV18; size: NA; D: NA; J: TRBJ1-1; DNA: TGTGCCAGCTCACAGACCGGCGGAACTGAAGCTTTCTTT; CDR3: CASSQTGGTEAFF
V: TRBV28; size: NA; D: NA; J: TRBJ2-7; DNA: TGTGCCAGCAGTTACCCGTGGGCAGCCTACGAGCAGTACTTC; CDR3: CASSYPWAAYEQYF
V: TRBV5-1; size: NA; D: TRBD2; J: TRBJ2-1; DNA: TGCGCCAGCAGCGTCGCTCTAGCGGGAGGGCCCAATGAGCAGTTCTTC; CDR3: CASSVALAGGPNEQFF
V: TRBV9; size: NA; D: NA; J: TRBJ2-7; DNA: TGTGCCAGCAGCGTTCGGCAGGGATACGAGCAGTACTTC; CDR3: CASSVRQGYEQYF
V: TRBV3-1/TRBV3-2; size: NA; D: NA; J: TRBJ2-3; DNA: TGTGCCAGCAGCTGGACATCCTGGACGCAGTATTTT; CDR3: CASSWTSWTQYF
V: TRBV27; size: NA; D: NA; J: TRBJ2-3; DNA: TGTGCCAGCAGTTTAGTACCCCCGGGGATACCTAGCACAGATACGCAGTATTTT; CDR3: CASSLVPPGIPSTDTQYF
V: TRBV11-2; size: NA; D: NA; J: TRBJ1-2; DNA: TGTGCCAGCAGCTTATCCGACAGCGTTAACTATGGCTACACCTTC; CDR3: CASSLSDSVNYGYTF
V: TRBV6-2/TRBV6-3; size: NA; D: NA; J: TRBJ1-2; DNA: TGTGCCAGCAGTCTACAGTCCCCCTATGGCTACACCTTC; CDR3: CASSLQSPYGYTF
V: TRBV28; size: NA; D: NA; J: TRBJ1-3; DNA: TGTGCCAGCACCCTAGGGGGTACCTTTTACTCTGGAAACACCATATATTTT; CDR3: CASTLGGTFYSGNTIYF
V: TRBV6-5; size: NA; D: NA; J: TRBJ2-3; DNA: TGTGCCAGCAGTTACCGGGGGGCAGTGGCAGATACGCAGTATTTT; CDR3: CASSYRGAVADTQYF
V: TRBV9; size: NA; D: TRBD2; J: TRBJ2-7; DNA: TGTGCCAGCAGCGAGGCGGCTAGCGGGAGTTACGAGCAGTACTTC; CDR3: CASSEAASGSYEQYF
V: TRBV6-5; size: once; D: NA; J: TRBJ2-3; DNA: TGTGCCACCGTTCCCCCAGATACGCAGTATTTT; CDR3: CATVPPDTQYF
V: TRBV6-5; size: NA; D: TRBD1; J: TRBJ1-1; DNA: TGTGCCAGCAGTTACTCTTTGGACAGGGAAGCTTTCTTT; CDR3: CASSYSLDREAFF
V: TRBV5-1; size: NA; D: NA; J: TRBJ1-3; DNA: TGCGCCAGCAGCTTAGAGTTCTCTGGAAACACCATATATTTT; CDR3: CASSLEFSGNTIYF